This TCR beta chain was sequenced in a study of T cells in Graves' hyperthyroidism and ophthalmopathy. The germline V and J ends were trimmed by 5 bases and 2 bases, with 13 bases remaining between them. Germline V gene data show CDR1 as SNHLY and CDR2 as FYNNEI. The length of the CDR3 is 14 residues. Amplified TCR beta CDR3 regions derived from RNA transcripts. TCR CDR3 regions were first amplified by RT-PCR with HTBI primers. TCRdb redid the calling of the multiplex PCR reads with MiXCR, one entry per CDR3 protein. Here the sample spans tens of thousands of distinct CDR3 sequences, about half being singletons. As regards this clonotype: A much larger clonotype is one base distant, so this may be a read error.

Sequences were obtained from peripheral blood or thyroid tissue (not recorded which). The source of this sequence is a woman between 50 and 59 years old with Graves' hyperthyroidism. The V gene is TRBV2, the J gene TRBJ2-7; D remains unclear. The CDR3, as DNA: TGTGCCAGCAGTTTATCGGGCCTTCCCTACGAGCAGTACTTC. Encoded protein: CASSLSGLPYEQYF.